What follows are 13 T cell receptor beta chains derived from one specimen sequenced in a study of Graves' ophthalmopathy and Graves' hyperthyroidism. Amplified TCR beta CDR3 regions were obtained using RNA transcripts as template. RT-PCR in the first round used HTBI primers; a second-round multiplex PCR followed. TCRdb redid the calling of the multiplex PCR reads with MiXCR, one entry per CDR3 protein. The data contain over a million distinct CDR3 sequences, about 40% of them singletons. Input material: peripheral blood or thyroid tissue (not recorded which). These receptors all come from an adult man with Graves' hyperthyroidism.

The chain recombines TRBV28 with TRBJ2-5, with 9 bases matching TRBD2. The CDR3 runs to 14 residues. Per the germline V gene, CDR1 is MDHEN and CDR2 is SYDVKM. V shed 7 bases, J shed 5 bases, and the junction held 8 bases outside the gene matches. The CDR3 loop reads CASTAQTSGETQYF. In DNA form, the CDR3 reads TGTGCCAGCACCGCACAGACTAGCGGCGAGACCCAGTACTTC.

Many counts were recorded for this clonotype. This chain links TRBV10-1 with TRBJ1-1; D remains unclear. The CDR3 length is 13 residues. CDR1 is WNHNN and CDR2 is SYGVQD in the germline V gene (reference sequence). V was clipped by 5 bases and J by 1 base, with 8 bases between them. In DNA, the CDR3 is TGCGCCAGCAGTTCCAAACAGAACACTGAAGCTTTCTTT. This translates into CASSSKQNTEAFF.

In its sample, this clonotype was seen many times. V and J are TRBV7-2 and TRBJ1-6; 8 bases are a match to TRBD1. Per the germline V gene, CDR1 is SGHTA and CDR2 is FQGNSA. The CDR3 loop spans 15 amino acids. V shed 3 bases and J 7 bases; nucleotides not matched to a gene: 5. DNA for the CDR3: TGTGCCAGCAGCTTGACAGGGGATGGAAATTCACCCCTCCACTTT. This translates into CASSLTGDGNSPLHF.

This clonotype was counted between two and nine times. This sequence joins TRBV4-1 and TRBJ2-7, with a possible D match to TRBD2 (5 bases). The germline V gene encodes CDR1 MGHRA and CDR2 YSYEKL. V lost 3 bases and J 1 base, leaving 7 bases between the germline ends. The CDR3 runs to 13 residues. CDR3 protein: CASSHRESYEQYF. In DNA, the CDR3 is TGCGCCAGCAGCCATAGGGAGTCCTACGAGCAGTACTTC.

The chain joins TRBV7-9 to TRBJ1-4; 7 bases match TRBD1. V trimming: 5 bases; J trimming: 7 bases; junction bases outside the gene matches: 13. CDR3 length: 16 amino acids. In germline, CDR1 is SEHNR, CDR2 FQNEAQ (reference sequence). CDR3 sequence reads: CASSPGRGLSGEKLFF. For the CDR3, the DNA is TGTGCCAGCAGCCCGGGAAGGGGGCTAAGTGGTGAAAAACTGTTTTTT.

In its sample, this clonotype was seen many times. The chain is built from TRBV20-1 and TRBJ2-5, with 8 positions matching TRBD2. This CDR3 spans 13 amino acids. Germline trimming cut 3 bases from V and 2 bases from J; bases unmatched to any gene: 2. Germline-derived CDR1 and CDR2 are DFQATT and SNEGSKA (reference sequence). CDR3 sequence (DNA): TGCAGTGCTAGTACGGGAGGGCAAGAGACCCAGTACTTC. Translation gives CSASTGGQETQYF.

This clonotype was found a few times. The genes are TRBV7-9 and TRBJ1-6, with D possibly being TRBD1 (5 bases). The CDR3 covers 14 residues. In germline, CDR1 is SEHNR, CDR2 FQNEAQ (reference sequence). V lost 6 bases and J lost 10, with 16 bases in between. The CDR3 sequence: CASSLTGTISPLHF. CDR3 DNA: TGTGCCAGCAGTTTAACAGGCACAATCTCACCCCTCCACTTT.

This clonotype was seen only once. CDR3 nucleotides: TGCAGCCCCCAGGGGGGGATGGAGACCCAGTACTTC. Translation: CSPQGGMETQYF. The V gene is TRBV29-1, the J gene TRBJ2-5, with D tentatively TRBD1 or TRBD2 (7 bases each). V dropped 8 bases and J dropped 5 bases, with 15 bases sitting between them. This CDR3 contains 12 residues. Germline CDR1 is SQVTM and CDR2 is ANQGSEA.

This CDR3 is CASSERSSNQPQHF. DNA of the CDR3: TGCGCCAGCAGTGAGCGGAGTAGCAATCAGCCCCAGCATTTT. The chain carries TRBV10-2 and TRBJ1-5; D is uncertain. The ends were cut back, 2 bases at V and 0 bases at J, with 5 bases in the middle. The germline CDR1 and CDR2 sequences are WSHSY and SAAADI. The CDR3 is 14 amino acids.

In its sample, this clonotype was seen a few times. A much larger clone is a single base away; this may be a read error. The rearrangement links TRBV19 to TRBJ2-5, with no clear D. CDR1 is LNHDA, CDR2 SQIVND, per germline (reference sequence). This CDR3 region has 13 residues. The CDR3 nucleotides are TGTGCCAATAGTATCGGCCCCCAAGAGACCCAGTACTTC. Its translation: CANSIGPQETQYF.

This chain uses TRBV5-1 with TRBJ2-3, with D unresolved. V lost 5 bases and J 4 bases, leaving 17 bases between the germline ends. CDR1 and CDR2 (germline): SGHRS, YFSETQ. This CDR3 contains 15 residues. CDR3: CASSNSVMGSDTQYF. CDR3 in DNA: TGCGCCAGCAGTAACAGTGTGATGGGTTCAGATACGCAGTATTTT.

CDR3 amino acids: CASSDRPVIQPQHF. For the CDR3, the DNA is TGCGCCAGCAGTGACAGGCCCGTCATTCAGCCCCAGCATTTT. This chain connects TRBV10-2 to TRBJ1-5; no definite D call. The germline V gene has CDR1 WSHSY and CDR2 SAAADI. Trimming stripped 3 bases from V and 6 bases from J, with 12 bases between. The CDR3 covers 14 residues.

With respect to this clonotype: A much larger clone is a single base away; this may be a read error. The rearrangement links TRBV12-3 or TRBV12-4 to TRBJ1-2; D call uncertain. This CDR3 has 13 amino acids. The V gene lost 6 bases and the J gene lost 7 bases, with 15 bases spanning the gap. The CDR3 bases are TGTGCCAGCAGCTCCCCGGGCAGCTCTGGCTACACCTTC. This encodes CASSSPGSSGYTF.